The next 11 T cell receptor beta chains were all read from a single sample in a study of Ad26.COV2.S vaccination and SARS-CoV-2 variants. Treatment of the sample: some 20 received Ad26.COV2.S at low or high dose, single or two shots; several received placebo; per-sample allocation not given. Collection of samples fell on day 63 after the first vaccine or placebo injection. Data came from immunoSEQ multiplex PCR; TCRdb stores just in-frame clones and leaves some out. The repertoire holds approximately 400,000 clones, about 80% seen once, with about 7.4% in the top ten. Here the sequenced sample was peripheral blood, taken in a trial of Ad26.COV2.S vaccine versus placebo. These receptors originate from a person aged 18 to 59 who received the Ad26.COV2.S COVID-19 vaccine or a placebo.

The chain is built from TRBV19 and TRBJ2-1; TRBD2 aligns across 11 bases. Germline V CDR1 and CDR2: LNHDA, SQIVND (reference sequence). Losses at the gene ends were 4 bases for V and 5 bases for J; bases not matched to a gene: 7. The CDR3 spans 16 residues. The CDR3 spells CASSKLAGVRNNEQFF. Here the CDR3 DNA reads TGTGCCAGTAGTAAACTAGCGGGAGTTCGCAACAATGAGCAGTTCTTC. Looking up the rest from reference TRBV19 and TRBJ2-1 gives the full variable domain: DGGITQSPKYLFRKEGQNVTLSCEQNLNHDAMYWYRQDPGQGLRLIYYSQIVNDFQKGDIAEGYSVSREKKESFPLTVTSAQKNPTAFYLCASSKLAGVRNNEQFFGPGTRLTVL.

The chain employs TRBV7-8 and TRBJ2-2; D not certain. With 0 bases removed from V and 6 bases from J, the gap between germline ends came to 11 bases. The germline gives CDR1 SGHVS, CDR2 FQNEAQ. This CDR3 region has 15 residues. The CDR3 loop is CASSLAGRLAGELFF. The CDR3 nucleotides are TGTGCCAGCAGCTTAGCAGGCCGACTTGCCGGGGAGCTGTTTTTT.

This chain links TRBV24-1 with TRBJ2-1, with 11 bases lining up with TRBD2. The germline CDR1 and CDR2 sequences are KGHDR and SFDVKD. V lost 5 bases, J lost 7 bases, and 9 bases stayed unmatched. The CDR3 loop spans 16 amino acids. Here the CDR3 DNA reads TGTGCCACCAGTGCCCTAGGGGCTAGCGGGAGGAATGAGCAGTTCTTC. Translated: CATSALGASGRNEQFF.

J is TRBJ1-6 and V is TRBV4-2; D unresolved. The CDR3 loop spans 15 amino acids. V gave up 2 bases and J gave up 2 bases, with 7 bases separating them. Germline CDR1 and CDR2: LGHNA and YNFKEQ. The CDR3 sequence is CASSQSGTYNSPLHF. DNA of the CDR3: TGTGCCAGCAGCCAATCCGGGACCTATAATTCACCCCTCCACTTT.

The chain links TRBV5-1 to TRBJ2-3, with 7 bases identical to TRBD2. The CDR3 runs 16 residues. From germline, CDR1 is SGHRS and CDR2 YFSETQ. Losses at the gene ends were 3 bases for V and 2 bases for J; bases not matched to a gene: 9. CDR3 DNA: TGCGCCAGCAGCTACCGCGGGGGAGGCCTCACAGATACGCAGTATTTT. As protein: CASSYRGGGLTDTQYF.

The gene calls are TRBV25-1 and TRBJ2-2; D remains ambiguous. From germline, CDR1 is MGHDK and CDR2 SYGVNS. The CDR3 covers 11 residues. Trimming cost V 8 bases and J 6 bases, with 7 bases left between them. The CDR3 sequence is CASGLAGELFF. CDR3 in DNA: TGTGCCAGCGGGCTGGCCGGGGAGCTGTTTTTT.

V is TRBV10-1 and J is TRBJ1-1; tentatively, D is TRBD1 (5 bases). CDR3 length: 14 amino acids. V was cut by 5 bases and J by 4 bases, with 14 bases left in between. CDR1 WNHNN and CDR2 SYGVQD come from the germline V gene (reference sequence). The CDR3 DNA is TGCGCCAGCAGTCCGACTCAGGGTAGCACTGAAGCTTTCTTT. Amino acids: CASSPTQGSTEAFF.

Of note for this clone: Distinct nucleotide sequences in the sample also encode this CDR3. This chain joins TRBV7-3 and TRBJ2-2; TRBD1 agrees at 7 bases. The trim removed 3 bases at V and 8 bases at J, leaving 3 bases unmatched. The CDR3 has 13 amino acids. The germline V gene has CDR1 SGHTA and CDR2 FQGTGA. CDR3 region: CASSFTGAGELFF. CDR3 nucleotides: TGTGCCAGCAGCTTCACAGGGGCTGGGGAGCTGTTTTTT. The complete variable domain, with remaining parts taken from reference TRBV7-3 and TRBJ2-2, reads GAGVSQTPSNKVTEKGKYVELRCDPISGHTALYWYRQSLGQGPEFLIYFQGTGAADDSGLPNDRFFAVRPEGSVSTLKIQRTERGDSAVYLCASSFTGAGELFFGEGSRLTVL.

The V call is TRBV5-1, the J call TRBJ1-2; TRBD1 might be the D (6 bases). The germline CDR1 and CDR2 sequences are SGHRS and YFSETQ. CDR3 size: 14 residues. Trimming cost V 3 bases and J 7 bases, with 16 bases left between them. The DNA for the CDR3 is TGCGCCAGCAGCTCAGTATCACAGGGTGGTGGCTACACCTTC. Translation gives CASSSVSQGGGYTF.

The V call is TRBV15, the J call TRBJ2-3, with unresolved D. With 0 bases removed from V and 7 bases from J, the gap between germline ends came to 8 bases. This CDR3 region has 13 residues. The germline CDR1 and CDR2 sequences are LNHNV and YYDKDF (reference sequence). The CDR3 sequence is CATSRDNSNTQYF. The CDR3 DNA is TGTGCCACCAGCAGAGATAATTCCAATACGCAGTATTTT. Based on the CDR3 plus reference TRBV15 and TRBJ2-3, the full variable domain is DAMVIQNPRYQVTQFGKPVTLSCSQTLNHNVMYWYQQKSSQAPKLLFHYYDKDFNNEADTPDNFQSRRPNTSFCFLDIRSPGLGDTAMYLCATSRDNSNTQYFGPGTRLTVL.

The V and J genes are TRBV5-5 and TRBJ2-7; D not resolved. CDR3 length equals 13 residues. The germline V and J ends were trimmed by 4 bases and 2 bases, with 10 bases remaining between them. CDR1 and CDR2 (germline): SGHKS, YYEKEE (reference sequence). CDR3 in amino acids: CASSTRHPYEQYF. The CDR3 nucleotides are TGTGCCAGCAGCACGCGACACCCCTACGAGCAGTACTTC.